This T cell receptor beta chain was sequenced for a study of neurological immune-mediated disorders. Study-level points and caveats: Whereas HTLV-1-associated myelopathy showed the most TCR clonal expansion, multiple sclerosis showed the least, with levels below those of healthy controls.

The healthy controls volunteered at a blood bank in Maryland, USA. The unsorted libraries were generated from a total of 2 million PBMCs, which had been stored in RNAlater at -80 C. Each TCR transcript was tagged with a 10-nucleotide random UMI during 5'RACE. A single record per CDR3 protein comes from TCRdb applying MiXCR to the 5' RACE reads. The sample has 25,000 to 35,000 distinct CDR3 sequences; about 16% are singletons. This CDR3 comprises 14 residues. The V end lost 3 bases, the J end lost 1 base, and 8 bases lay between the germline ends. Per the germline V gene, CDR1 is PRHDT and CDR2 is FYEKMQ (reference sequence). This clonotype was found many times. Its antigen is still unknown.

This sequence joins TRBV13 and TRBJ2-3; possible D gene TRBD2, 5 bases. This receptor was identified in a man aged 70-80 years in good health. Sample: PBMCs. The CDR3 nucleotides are TGTGCCAGCAGCTTCAGGCGGGGCACAGATACGCAGTATTTT. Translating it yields CASSFRRGTDTQYF.